One TCR beta chain is described in this entry. This clone was detected once. No antigen is known for it. No base qualities exist here, and no much larger clone lies one base off it. Trimming costs V 0 bases and J 0 bases, and their ends lie 8 bases apart. Measured from the cysteine to the phenylalanine, the CDR3 is 15 residues long. Only the CDR3 portion is preserved as DNA: 45 bases, with reading frame beginning at the first base. Via the germline V gene, CDR1 is SNHLY and CDR2 FYNNEI. Whole blood was collected in K2EDTA tubes by collaborating institutions according to the institutions' own protocols. For TCRbeta analysis, collaborator samples were shipped as frozen whole blood, as isolated PBMCs, or as DNA extracted from either sample type. TCRbeta CDR3 regions were amplified from genomic DNA by means of the immunoSEQ Assay, a bias-controlled multiplex PCR. As for the authors' bioinformatics: Nucleated cell counts per sample were estimated from amplification of reference gene primers within the assay. To quantify the absolute abundance of each unique TCRbeta CDR3 rearrangement, sequence reads were collapsed and filtered. For each sample, productive Simpson clonality was calculated as the square root of Simpson's diversity index across productive rearrangements. In its TCRdb copy, this immuneACCESS table keeps in-frame sequences only and misses some clones. Where compared with another copy, unresolved V genes explain less than half of these, and the others have no known cause. For V, J and clone size, that table is used; D and trimming come from the DNA. A total of under 250,000 clones appear in this sample, approximately 91% of them only once. The ten largest account for 4% to 5.5% of the sample.

The data are from a study of blood T cell repertoires in COVID-19 (dated by TCRdb to 2020 to 2021). For the wider study: The collaborator samples originated in the United States, Italy and Spain and spanned the acute and convalescent phases of COVID-19. The prospective study material was composed of cDNA or gDNA derived from T cells, B-cell-depleted T cells, or PBMCs. Subjects who had been exposed to COVID-19, were actively infected with it, or had recovered from it provided the deeply sampled blood TCRbeta repertoires that made up the dataset. The repertoires were released in a freely available public database meant as a resource for research on the immune response to SARS-CoV-2. The samples were drawn from the first 160 participants of the ongoing ImmuneRACE study and from more than 1,000 subjects provided by 6 global collaborators. A de-identified subject ID, COVID-19 status, age in years and sex were almost always included in the sample metadata. Where HLA class I and class II types were available, the types were taken from metadata supplied by the sample provider, not from assay-based typing.

The research as a whole found: The quantity of clinical and demographic metadata differed by source and by participant and was supplied without curation.

This receptor was obtained from a woman between 35 and 50 years old with acute or convalescent COVID-19. The chain joins TRBV2 to TRBJ1-2; the D gene is not confidently resolved. The sample taken for sequencing was peripheral blood. Here is the DNA: TGTGCCAGCAGTGAAGCGCTAGTTTCTAACTATGGCTACACCTTC. Protein translation: CASSEALVSNYGYTF.